The 29 T cell receptor beta chains listed next were all sequenced from one sample in a study of blood T cells in healthy people across ages. The authors ran a second PCR of roughly 6 to 11 cycles using a sample-barcoded 5' primer and a J-beta primer mix. TCRdb processed the 5' RACE reads anew with MiXCR; each CDR3 protein has one entry. The data contain roughly 830,000 distinct CDR3 sequences, about 59% of them seen just once; the ten biggest clones take up roughly 26%. The material sequenced was blood. These receptor sequences come from a man aged 25 to 40 in good health.

The chain recombines TRBV5-1 with TRBJ2-5; D not certain. Germline V lookup: CDR1 SGHRS, CDR2 YFSETQ. Trimming stripped 5 bases from V and 0 bases from J, with 14 bases between. The length of the CDR3 is 15 residues. The CDR3 reads CASSPAGVYQETQYF. In DNA, the CDR3 is TGCGCCAGCAGTCCGGCTGGAGTATACCAAGAGACCCAGTACTTC. Together with reference TRBV5-1 and TRBJ2-5, the CDR3 gives the full variable domain: KAGVTQTPRYLIKTRGQQVTLSCSPISGHRSVSWYQQTPGQGLQFLFEYFSETQRNKGNFPGRFSGRQFSNSRSEMNVSTLELGDSALYLCASSPAGVYQETQYFGPGTRLLVL.

The rearrangement joins TRBV5-1 to TRBJ2-1, with 8 bases fitting TRBD2. This CDR3 spans 16 amino acids. Unmatched junction bases numbered 6, after V lost 4 bases and J lost 0 bases. In germline, CDR1 is SGHRS, CDR2 YFSETQ. CDR3 DNA sequence: TGCGCCAGCAGCCCCTTAGCGGGGAGCTCCTACAATGAGCAGTTCTTC. This encodes CASSPLAGSSYNEQFF.

This clonotype has just a few counts. V gene TRBV5-5 combines with J gene TRBJ2-5; no definite D call. Trimming stripped 7 bases from V and 5 bases from J, with 24 bases between. The CDR3 extends over 16 amino acids. CDR1 is SGHKS and CDR2 is YYEKEE in the germline V gene (reference sequence). CDR3: CASAFERPGALETQYF. CDR3 coding DNA: TGTGCCAGCGCCTTTGAGAGGCCGGGTGCGCTTGAGACCCAGTACTTC.

The CDR3 DNA reads as TGCAGTGCTAAGGTGGGAGCCTACGAGCAGTACTTC. Protein sequence: CSAKVGAYEQYF. The chain couples TRBV20-1 to TRBJ2-7; TRBD2 might be the D (5 bases). The V end was cut by 4 bases, the J end by 2 bases, with 9 bases between. The CDR3 runs 12 residues. Germline CDR1 reads DFQATT; CDR2 reads SNEGSKA (reference sequence).

In DNA form, the CDR3 reads TGTGCCAGCAGTTCATTACAGTTCTCCTACAATGAGCAGTTCTTC. Protein product: CASSSLQFSYNEQFF. The V gene is TRBV12-3 or TRBV12-4, the J gene TRBJ2-1; D ambiguous. This CDR3 region has 15 residues. V shed 4 bases and J shed 0 bases, with 10 bases lying between them.

DNA for the CDR3: TGTGCCATCAGTACCGGACAGGGCGCCTACGAGCAGTACTTC. This gives the protein CAISTGQGAYEQYF. This chain links TRBV10-3 with TRBJ2-4; TRBD1 matches 8 bases. Judging by the DNA end, TRBJ2-7 fits better; the J call may be wrong. Germline V gene data show CDR1 as ENHRY and CDR2 as SYGVKD. The CDR3 runs 14 residues.

The V call is TRBV29-1, the J call TRBJ2-1, with 9 bases fitting TRBD2. Germline CDR1 reads SQVTM; CDR2 reads ANQGSEA. V trimming: 6 bases; J trimming: 7 bases; junction bases outside the gene matches: 7. The CDR3 is 13 residues long. Here the CDR3 DNA reads TGCAGCGTATTAGCGGGGGAAAGGAATGAGCAGTTCTTC. Its translation: CSVLAGERNEQFF.

The chain couples TRBV29-1 to TRBJ2-4; D is tentatively TRBD1 or TRBD2 (7 bases each). This CDR3 contains 13 residues. Germline values: CDR1 SQVTM, CDR2 ANQGSEA. The ends were cut back, 7 bases at V and 5 bases at J, with 15 bases in the middle. The CDR3 DNA reads TGCAGCGGACGACAGGGAGGGCAAAACATTCAGTACTTC. The encoded protein is CSGRQGGQNIQYF.

This rearrangement joins TRBV4-1 to TRBJ2-7; unclear D gene. The V gene's germline CDR1 is MGHRA and CDR2 YSYEKL. Trimming removed 0 bases from V and 2 bases from J, with 11 bases in between. The CDR3 covers 15 residues. The CDR3 here is CASSQEGTAAYEQYF. The CDR3 DNA is TGCGCCAGCAGCCAAGAGGGCACAGCCGCCTACGAGCAGTACTTC.

The CDR3 coding sequence is TGTGCCAGCAGCCCAACTAGAGTCGGTGAGCAGTTCTTC. Its protein product is CASSPTRVGEQFF. The J gene is TRBJ2-1, the V gene TRBV14; D is perhaps TRBD2 (5 bases). Germline CDR1 is SGHDN and CDR2 is FVKESK. The CDR3 loop spans 13 amino acids. V was pared by 4 bases and J by 9 bases, with 13 bases between.

Only a few counts were recorded for this clonotype. The rearrangement links TRBV3-1 to TRBJ2-4, with TRBD1 matching 11 bases. Germline V gives CDR1 LGHDT, CDR2 YNNKEL (reference sequence). The CDR3 runs 16 residues. The junction had 4 bases not matched to a gene; V was cut back by 3 bases and J by 3 bases. CDR3 sequence: CASSHRGQGGKNIQYF. Written as DNA, the CDR3 is TGTGCCAGCAGCCACCGGGGACAGGGGGGCAAAAACATTCAGTACTTC.

The chain couples TRBV7-6 to TRBJ1-4; D gene unclear. Between the trimmed V and J ends, which lost 7 bases and 4 bases, there was a span of 13 bases. The CDR3 is 14 amino acids. Germline-derived CDR1 and CDR2 are SGHVS and FNYEAQ. The CDR3 region is CASTPGRYNEKLFF. The CDR3 DNA sequence: TGTGCCAGCACCCCGGGCAGATATAATGAAAAACTGTTTTTT.

The V call is TRBV4-3, the J call TRBJ2-3; the D gene could be TRBD1 or TRBD2 (5 bases each). Germline V gene data show CDR1 as LGHNA and CDR2 as YSLEER. Trimming pared 0 bases from V and 7 bases from J, leaving 11 bases between. CDR3 length equals 14 residues. The CDR3: CASSQEGVANTQYF. In DNA, the CDR3 is TGCGCCAGCAGCCAAGAAGGGGTAGCGAATACGCAGTATTTT.

This clonotype was detected a few times. This chain links TRBV14 with TRBJ1-2, with D perhaps matching TRBD1 (5 bases). The germline V gene encodes CDR1 SGHDN and CDR2 FVKESK. V was trimmed by 0 bases and J by 7 bases, leaving 15 bases between them. The CDR3 covers 15 residues. In DNA, the CDR3 is TGTGCCAGCAGCCAAGATTACGGGGGAGCGGCTGGCTACACCTTC. This codes for CASSQDYGGAAGYTF.

The gene calls are TRBV12-3 or TRBV12-4 and TRBJ2-1, with TRBD2 identical over 12 bases. Trimming cost V 2 bases and J 9 bases; bases outside gene matches: 11. This CDR3 spans 17 amino acids. The CDR3, as DNA: TGTGCCAGCAGTTTAACGGCTAGCGGGGGGGCTCATAGTGAGCAGTTCTTC. This translates into CASSLTASGGAHSEQFF.

Concerning this clonotype itself: One junction end does not reproduce the germline sequence, and a read error may be involved. The chain combines TRBV14 with TRBJ2-5; possible D gene TRBD1, 7 bases. CDR1 is SGHDN, CDR2 FVKESK, per germline. The CDR3 is 14 residues long. The CDR3 is CASSQAGGQGTQYF. CDR3 in DNA: TGTGCCAGCAGCCAAGCAGGGGGGCAAGGGACCCAGTACTTC.

Notes on this clonotype: One base away lies a much larger clone, so this may be a sequencing read error. The chain recombines TRBV7-2 with TRBJ1-4, with D perhaps TRBD1 (6 bases). CDR1 and CDR2 (germline): SGHTA, FQGNSA. Deletions cut 5 bases from V and 4 bases from J, with 17 bases between. The CDR3 runs to 16 residues. The CDR3 here is CASSVGTQTHNEKLFF. CDR3 DNA sequence: TGTGCCAGCAGCGTCGGGACACAGACACATAATGAAAAACTGTTTTTT.

This clonotype appeared a single time. The rearrangement uses TRBV6-2 or TRBV6-3 and TRBJ2-3, with a weak D call TRBD2 (6 bases). The V end lost 10 bases, the J end lost 2 bases, and 16 bases lay between the germline ends. Germline V lookup: CDR1 MNHEY, CDR2 SVGEGT. This CDR3 has 14 residues. CDR3 region: CATTETSYTDTQYF. In DNA, the CDR3 is TGTGCCACCACCGAAACTAGCTACACAGATACGCAGTATTTT.

This clonotype appeared a few times. This rearrangement joins TRBV9 to TRBJ2-3; D gene unclear. Deletions cut 0 bases from V and 2 bases from J, with 10 bases between. The CDR3 is 15 residues long. Germline V gives CDR1 SGDLS, CDR2 YYNGEE. The CDR3, as DNA: TGTGCCAGCAGCGTAGTTGGGGATCTCACAGATACGCAGTATTTT. Protein: CASSVVGDLTDTQYF.

The V and J genes are TRBV7-2 and TRBJ2-5; TRBD2 matches at 8 bases. The J segment lost 1 base and the V segment lost 3 bases, leaving 1 base of the junction unmatched. CDR1 is SGHTA, CDR2 FQGNSA, per germline. This CDR3 has 14 amino acids. The chain's CDR3 is CASSFTSGQETQYF. Written as DNA, the CDR3 is TGTGCCAGCAGCTTTACTAGCGGCCAAGAGACCCAGTACTTC. The variable domain in full, completed from reference TRBV7-2 and TRBJ2-5, reads GAGVSQSPSNKVTEKGKDVELRCDPISGHTALYWYRQSLGQGLEFLIYFQGNSAPDKSGLPSDRFSAERTGGSVSTLTIQRTQQEDSAVYLCASSFTSGQETQYFGPGTRLLVL.

The J gene is TRBJ2-1, the V gene TRBV4-1; 9 nucleotides match TRBD2. This CDR3 spans 16 amino acids. With 1 base clipped from V and 4 bases from J, the junction kept 5 bases outside the gene matches. Germline lookup yields CDR1 MGHRA and CDR2 YSYEKL. The CDR3 loop reads CASSQAPAGGYNEQFF. DNA of the CDR3: TGCGCCAGCAGCCAAGCTCCGGCGGGGGGGTACAATGAGCAGTTCTTC.

In this sample, this clonotype turned up a few times. The V call is TRBV7-2, the J call TRBJ2-3, with D possibly matching TRBD2 (6 bases). Trimming removed 5 bases at V and 1 base at J, with 19 bases between. Germline loops: CDR1 SGHTA, CDR2 FQGNSA. The CDR3 totals 17 residues. CDR3 sequence: CASSLITGTGGTDTQYF. In DNA, the CDR3 is TGTGCCAGCAGCCTAATTACCGGGACGGGGGGCACAGATACGCAGTATTTT.

V usage is TRBV11-2 and J usage is TRBJ1-6, with D possibly matching TRBD1 (5 bases). V was pared by 6 bases and J by 7 bases, with 16 bases between. Germline V gene data show CDR1 as SGHAT and CDR2 as FQNNGV. CDR3 length: 15 amino acids. CDR3 sequence reads: CASRSLKTVNSPLHF. In DNA, the CDR3 is TGTGCCAGCAGATCACTCAAGACAGTAAATTCACCCCTCCACTTT.

CDR3 region: CASSRRLAGYNEQFF. CDR3 sequence (DNA): TGCGCCAGCAGCAGACGACTAGCGGGATACAATGAGCAGTTCTTC. This chain links TRBV5-1 with TRBJ2-1; 11 positions match TRBD2. The CDR3 is 15 residues long. The trim removed 4 bases at V and 4 bases at J, leaving 4 bases unmatched. Germline loops: CDR1 SGHRS, CDR2 YFSETQ.

This clonotype has only one observation. The V call is TRBV7-9, the J call TRBJ1-2; perhaps TRBD1 as D (5 bases). V lost 5 bases and J lost 6, with 22 bases in between. CDR3 size: 16 residues. Germline lookup yields CDR1 SEHNR and CDR2 FQNEAQ (reference sequence). CDR3 sequence (DNA): TGTGCCAGCAGCACACAGTTGGGGGGTCTCACCCATGGCTACACCTTC. As protein: CASSTQLGGLTHGYTF.

CDR3: CASSQQGRRPTDTQYF. For the CDR3, the DNA is TGTGCCAGCAGCCAGCAGGGACGGAGACCCACAGATACGCAGTATTTT. The rearrangement joins TRBV3-1 to TRBJ2-3, with D perhaps given as TRBD1 or TRBD2 (5 bases each). The CDR3 runs 16 residues. Germline V CDR1 and CDR2: LGHDT, YNNKEL (reference sequence). V was pared by 3 bases and J by 2 bases, with 15 bases between.

The V call is TRBV6-5, the J call TRBJ2-5; D is unclear. The DNA matches TRBJ2-7 better at its end, which makes the J call doubtful. Germline lookup yields CDR1 MNHEY and CDR2 SVGAGI. The CDR3 totals 12 residues. The DNA of the CDR3 is TGTGCCAGCAGTCCTCCGGTGGGCGAGCAGTACTTC. It is translated as CASSPPVGEQYF.

This clonotype showed up just a few times. The rearrangement links TRBV7-2 to TRBJ1-2, with D unclear. The germline CDR1 and CDR2 sequences are SGHTA and FQGNSA. Trimming stripped 1 base from V and 4 bases from J, with 10 bases between. The CDR3 is made up of 14 amino acids. CDR3 residues: CASSLDVDFYGYTF. The CDR3 DNA sequence: TGTGCCAGCAGCTTAGACGTAGATTTCTATGGCTACACCTTC.

V usage is TRBV29-1 and J usage is TRBJ2-3; 8 nucleotides align to TRBD2. The V gene end was trimmed by 3 bases and the J gene end by 4 bases; junction bases not matched to a gene: 9. The CDR3 runs to 15 residues. CDR1 is SQVTM and CDR2 is ANQGSEA in the germline V gene. CDR3 region: CSVDSSAGDPDTQYF. The CDR3 DNA sequence: TGCAGCGTTGACTCCTCAGCGGGGGACCCAGATACGCAGTATTTT.